This T cell receptor (beta chain) emerged from a study of post-analysis software for immune sequencing data. Study information: Relapsing-remitting, secondary progressive and progressive-relapsing forms made up the multiple sclerosis disease courses.

Carried by the TCR beta cDNA libraries were unique molecular identifiers. TCRdb used MiXCR to reprocess the PCR reads, holding one entry per CDR3 protein. Of 650,000 to 850,000 distinct CDR3 sequences in the sample, roughly half are singletons; the top ten hold 4% to 5.5%. Notes on the study in general: The five TRBV segments detected at higher frequency in patients than in controls included TRBV5-6, TRBV5-1 and TRBV20-1. Co-batched samples clustered tightly together by F measure.

Note on this clonotype: Its antigen is not known.

CDR1 is SGHVS and CDR2 is FQNEAQ in the germline V gene. The CDR3 is 15 residues long. V was clipped by 5 bases and J by 3 bases; unmatched bases: 8. This clonotype was obtained from a girl aged 5 to 17 with multiple sclerosis. The chain is built from TRBV7-8 and TRBJ1-1, with 8 bases lining up with TRBD1. The sample taken for sequencing was blood. The CDR3 region is CASSPWTGLDTEAFF. The CDR3 DNA sequence: TGTGCCAGCAGCCCCTGGACAGGGTTAGACACTGAAGCTTTCTTT.